The 19 T cell receptor beta chains presented below share a single source sample, sequenced in a study of blood T cells in healthy people across ages. Then a second PCR, running about 6 to 12 cycles, was carried out with a sample-barcoded 5' primer and a J-beta primer mix. TCRdb ran MiXCR on the 5' RACE reads and lists one entry per CDR3 protein. The table shows around 1,800,000 distinct CDR3 sequences, with around 42% occurring only once. Sequencing input: blood. The receptors were gathered from a human donor in good health.

V and J are TRBV20-1 and TRBJ2-3, with D perhaps matching TRBD2 (5 bases). There are 15 residues in the CDR3. V lost 2 bases and J 3 bases, leaving 15 bases between the germline ends. Germline CDR1 DFQATT, CDR2 SNEGSKA (reference sequence). CDR3 protein: CSARPPGGGTDTQYF. The CDR3 DNA follows: TGCAGTGCTAGACCCCCCGGTGGAGGAACAGATACGCAGTATTTT.

This clonotype appeared a few times. The chain joins TRBV20-1 to TRBJ1-5, with a weak D call TRBD1 (6 bases). The germline V gene has CDR1 DFQATT and CDR2 SNEGSKA (reference sequence). V was pared by 6 bases and J by 10 bases, with 13 bases between. The length of the CDR3 is 11 residues. The CDR3 coding sequence is TGCAGTGCGGGGGGCTCGCCACCCCAGCATTTT. Amino acid sequence: CSAGGSPPQHF.

V and J are TRBV7-6 and TRBJ2-5, with 8 bases lining up with TRBD1. The junction had 8 bases not matched to a gene; V was cut back by 6 bases and J by 5 bases. The CDR3 length is 14 residues. Looked up from germline, CDR1 is SGHVS and CDR2 is FNYEAQ. The CDR3 bases are TGTGCCAGCAGGGCGTCAGGGGGCCCGGAGACCCAGTACTTC. Its translation: CASRASGGPETQYF.

Only a few counts were recorded for this clonotype. V gene TRBV7-6 combines with J gene TRBJ2-7; D call uncertain. The CDR3 runs 15 residues. Deletions cut 3 bases from V and 0 bases from J, with 12 bases between. CDR1 is SGHVS, CDR2 FNYEAQ, per germline. The CDR3, as DNA: TGTGCCAGCAGCTTCGACGGACGGTTCTCCTACGAGCAGTACTTC. It encodes CASSFDGRFSYEQYF.

In the case of this clonotype: A much larger clone is a single base away; this may be a read error. This chain connects TRBV5-1 to TRBJ2-4, with 7 bases aligning to TRBD1. The J call is uncertain, as TRBJ2-7 better fits the DNA end. Germline assignment: CDR1 SGHRS and CDR2 YFSETQ. The CDR3 has 13 residues. The chain's CDR3 is CASSLGDRCEQYF. The CDR3 nucleotides are TGCGCCAGCAGCTTGGGGGACAGATGCGAGCAGTACTTC.

This clonotype was counted a few times. CDR3 sequence reads: CASSEPQGSDTQYF. CDR3 DNA sequence: TGTGCCAGCAGTGAACCACAGGGGTCAGATACGCAGTATTTT. This chain connects TRBV2 to TRBJ2-3; TRBD1 aligns across 7 bases. The germline gives CDR1 SNHLY, CDR2 FYNNEI. This CDR3 region has 14 residues. V lost 2 bases to trimming and J lost 4 bases; unmatched junction nucleotides: 3.

This clonotype turned up a few times. V gene TRBV4-3 combines with J gene TRBJ2-5; the D gene is possibly TRBD2 (6 bases). Trimming stripped 1 base from V and 2 bases from J, with 17 bases between. The CDR3 length is 17 residues. Germline loops: CDR1 LGHNA, CDR2 YSLEER. CDR3 nucleotides: TGCGCCAGCAGCCAAGGGTCGGGGGTCGAGGGACAAGAGACCCAGTACTTC. Protein: CASSQGSGVEGQETQYF.

J is TRBJ2-7 and V is TRBV7-2; D is perhaps TRBD1 or TRBD2 (5 bases each). Germline V CDR1 and CDR2: SGHTA, FQGNSA. With 3 bases removed from V and 5 bases from J, the gap between germline ends came to 17 bases. The CDR3 has 15 amino acids. In DNA form, the CDR3 reads TGTGCCAGCAGCTTGACCGGGACCTCCTTAGACGAGCAGTACTTC. Its translation: CASSLTGTSLDEQYF.

This chain connects TRBV7-2 to TRBJ1-5, with 7 bases matching TRBD1. V was pared by 8 bases and J by 2 bases, with 9 bases of the junction left unmatched. Germline CDR1 is SGHTA and CDR2 is FQGNSA. The CDR3 loop spans 15 amino acids. CDR3 coding DNA: TGTGCCAGCGCAGGGGGGGCTGGGGGCAATCAGCCCCAGCATTTT. Residues: CASAGGAGGNQPQHF.

The V gene is TRBV12-3 or TRBV12-4, the J gene TRBJ2-7, with 10 bases identical to TRBD2. The CDR3 runs to 15 residues. Trimming cost V 7 bases and J 0 bases; bases outside gene matches: 6. CDR3 sequence (DNA): TGTGCCAGCACTCCAAGCGGGGGGGCCTCCTACGAGCAGTACTTC. This gives the protein CASTPSGGASYEQYF.

In this sample, this clonotype turned up a few times. The genes are TRBV7-8 and TRBJ2-7; 9 nucleotides align to TRBD2. Germline V gene lookup returns CDR1 SGHVS and CDR2 FQNEAQ. The length of the CDR3 is 15 residues. V dropped 1 base and J dropped 3; count of bases not matched to a gene: 4. CDR3 sequence reads: CASSLGTSENYEQYF. The CDR3 nucleotides read TGTGCCAGCAGCTTAGGGACTAGCGAGAACTACGAGCAGTACTTC.

This clonotype was seen a handful of times. The chain links TRBV20-1 to TRBJ1-2; perhaps TRBD1 as D (6 bases). Germline CDR1 DFQATT, CDR2 SNEGSKA (reference sequence). V lost 7 bases and J lost 3, with 15 bases in between. The CDR3 runs to 13 residues. CDR3 sequence reads: CSDTYRDDYGYTF. For the CDR3, the DNA is TGCAGTGATACCTACAGGGATGACTATGGCTACACCTTC.

This clonotype appeared a few times. J is TRBJ2-1 and V is TRBV7-8, with a weak D call TRBD2 (6 bases). The CDR3 is 15 residues long. Germline CDR1 SGHVS, CDR2 FQNEAQ. Trimming took 5 bases from V and 9 from J, leaving 20 bases between them. CDR3 in amino acids: CASSQLNGGDGEQFF. CDR3 nucleotides: TGTGCCAGCAGCCAGTTAAATGGAGGGGACGGTGAGCAGTTCTTC.

V is TRBV4-2 and J is TRBJ1-6, with TRBD1 as a possible D gene (6 bases). Germline V gives CDR1 LGHNA, CDR2 YNFKEQ. CDR3 length: 16 amino acids. Deletions cut 7 bases from V and 9 bases from J, with 22 bases between. The CDR3 nucleotides are TGTGCCAGCACCTTGGGGGCCGGTAGGATGGGTTCACCCCTCCACTTT. Protein: CASTLGAGRMGSPLHF.

This clonotype was seen only a few times. CDR3 bases: TGTGCCAGCAGCCAAAGGGCTGTGGAGACCCAGTACTTC. Its protein product is CASSQRAVETQYF. The chain recombines TRBV3-1 with TRBJ2-5; D not resolved. Per germline, CDR1 LGHDT and CDR2 YNNKEL (reference sequence). This CDR3 has 13 amino acids. The V end was cut by 2 bases, the J end by 5 bases, with 9 bases between.

The genes are TRBV7-9 and TRBJ2-4; D ambiguous. V was pared by 5 bases and J by 6 bases, with 8 bases between. Germline loops: CDR1 SEHNR, CDR2 FQNEAQ (reference sequence). The CDR3 has 12 amino acids. The CDR3, as DNA: TGTGCCAGCAGCCGGGTAACAAACATTCAGTACTTC. Amino acids: CASSRVTNIQYF.

The chain links TRBV12-3 or TRBV12-4 to TRBJ1-2, with 7 bases identical to TRBD1. CDR3 length equals 15 residues. The ends lost 6 bases at V and 7 bases at J; junction bases unmatched: 14. CDR3 in amino acids: CASSPWAGGLGGYTF. The CDR3 DNA sequence: TGTGCCAGCAGCCCCTGGGCAGGGGGGCTGGGTGGCTACACCTTC.

The V call is TRBV7-2, the J call TRBJ2-3; 9 bases are shared with TRBD2. Trimming took 1 base from V and 6 from J; bases not matched to a gene: 5. Germline values: CDR1 SGHTA, CDR2 FQGNSA. The CDR3 loop spans 15 amino acids. The CDR3 is CASSLGGGGVDTQYF. The DNA of the CDR3 is TGTGCCAGCAGCTTAGGGGGCGGGGGGGTCGATACGCAGTATTTT.

In this sample, this clonotype turned up a few times. The V gene is TRBV12-3 or TRBV12-4, the J gene TRBJ2-7; unclear D gene. The ends were cut back, 3 bases at V and 2 bases at J, with 14 bases in the middle. The CDR3 is made up of 15 amino acids. CDR3 sequence reads: CASSLSAGATYEQYF. Here the CDR3 DNA reads TGTGCCAGCAGTTTGTCAGCAGGTGCCACCTACGAGCAGTACTTC.